These 30 T cell receptor beta chains share one sample of origin, sequenced in a study of blood T cells in healthy people across ages. Sample-barcoded 5' priming and a J-beta primer mix drove a second PCR of about 6 to 11 cycles. TCRdb analysed the 5' RACE reads with MiXCR anew, one entry per CDR3 protein. There are 1.5 million to 2 million distinct CDR3 sequences in the sample; 49% occur only once, and less than 2.5% lies in the top ten. Sequencing input: blood. These receptors all stem from a woman aged 40 to 50 in good health.

Worth noting for this clonotype: A single base separates this from a much larger clone, so it may be a read error. The CDR3: CATSDPGTSVGETQYF. The CDR3 DNA reads TGTGCCACCAGTGACCCTGGGACTAGCGTAGGGGAGACCCAGTACTTC. This sequence joins TRBV24-1 and TRBJ2-5; TRBD2 matches at 10 bases. The CDR3 sequence is 16 residues long. V lost 4 bases, J lost 5 bases, and 9 bases stayed unmatched. Germline CDR1 KGHDR, CDR2 SFDVKD.

CDR3 nucleotides: TGTGCCAGCAGGCCTCGTACAGGGACTGGAAACACCATATATTTT. Encoded protein: CASRPRTGTGNTIYF. The chain employs TRBV12-3 or TRBV12-4 and TRBJ1-3; perhaps TRBD1 as D (6 bases). The CDR3 has 15 residues. Trimming stripped 6 bases from V and 2 bases from J, with 14 bases between.

The J gene is TRBJ2-5, the V gene TRBV20-1; 10 nucleotides line up with TRBD2. Germline V gene data show CDR1 as DFQATT and CDR2 as SNEGSKA (reference sequence). The CDR3 consists of 15 residues. The V gene end was trimmed by 3 bases and the J gene end by 5 bases; junction bases not matched to a gene: 9. Here the CDR3 DNA reads TGCAGTGCTAGTCGGCCTAGCGGGGGCTCGGAGACCCAGTACTTC. Protein: CSASRPSGGSETQYF.

On this clonotype: An end of the junction differs from the germline gene, which may be a read error. The rearrangement uses TRBV6-1 and TRBJ2-3, with TRBD2 matching over 12 bases. The CDR3 is made up of 17 amino acids. CDR1 is MNHNS, CDR2 SASEGT, per germline. This CDR3 is CASRWTSGITSTGTQYF. The CDR3 DNA reads TGTGCCAGCAGGTGGACTAGCGGGATAACTAGCACAGGTACGCAGTATTTT.

Here the CDR3 DNA reads TGTGCCACCAGCACCCGGACAAATCGGGAGACCCAGTACTTC. This codes for CATSTRTNRETQYF. This chain uses TRBV15 with TRBJ2-5; D perhaps matches TRBD1 (5 bases). From germline, CDR1 is LNHNV and CDR2 YYDKDF (reference sequence). V dropped 4 bases and J dropped 5 bases, with 14 bases sitting between them. The CDR3 extends over 14 amino acids.

This clonotype was observed a few times. The V and J genes are TRBV20-1 and TRBJ2-5; no clear D. V shed 7 bases and J shed 2 bases, with 14 bases lying between them. This CDR3 has 13 amino acids. The germline V gene has CDR1 DFQATT and CDR2 SNEGSKA (reference sequence). The CDR3 region is CSGATGIQETQYF. The CDR3 nucleotides are TGCAGTGGGGCAACTGGAATACAAGAGACCCAGTACTTC.

This clonotype was detected once. The chain uses TRBV15 and TRBJ1-5; 12 nucleotides align to TRBD1. Germline V gene sequence: CDR1 LNHNV, CDR2 YYDKDF (reference sequence). The CDR3 runs to 16 residues. V dropped 2 bases and J dropped 6; count of bases not matched to a gene: 5. The CDR3 DNA reads as TGTGCCACCAGCAGACCCGGGACAGGGGGCGTTCAGCCCCAGCATTTT. Translation gives CATSRPGTGGVQPQHF.

This clonotype has only one observation. The chain joins TRBV5-1 to TRBJ2-3; 9 bases line up with TRBD2. CDR3 length: 16 amino acids. V trimming: 4 bases; J trimming: 2 bases; junction bases outside the gene matches: 8. The V gene's germline CDR1 is SGHRS and CDR2 YFSETQ. CDR3 loop: CASSTRLAATTDTQYF. The DNA for the CDR3 is TGCGCCAGCAGCACTCGACTAGCGGCAACCACAGATACGCAGTATTTT.

V is TRBV20-1 and J is TRBJ1-6; D call uncertain. The CDR3 loop spans 16 amino acids. Germline CDR1 DFQATT, CDR2 SNEGSKA (reference sequence). Trimming took off 7 bases at V and 0 bases at J, with 16 bases between the two ends. CDR3: CSVLERLSSYNSPLHF. The CDR3 DNA sequence: TGCAGTGTATTAGAGAGGCTGAGCTCCTATAATTCACCCCTCCACTTT.

The sample holds one count of this clonotype. The V call is TRBV19, the J call TRBJ2-1; D is unclear. V shed 0 bases and J shed 8 bases, with 11 bases lying between them. The CDR3 totals 14 residues. Germline values: CDR1 LNHDA, CDR2 SQIVND (reference sequence). DNA of the CDR3: TGTGCCAGTAGTATAGAGGGTGTATACGATGAGCAGTTCTTC. As protein: CASSIEGVYDEQFF.

The chain links TRBV4-1 to TRBJ1-2, with 7 positions matching TRBD1. V shed 4 bases and J 0 bases; nucleotides not matched to a gene: 8. This CDR3 spans 16 amino acids. From germline, CDR1 is MGHRA and CDR2 YSYEKL. The CDR3: CASSPVPGGSNYGYTF. The CDR3 nucleotides are TGCGCCAGCAGCCCCGTCCCAGGGGGGTCTAACTATGGCTACACCTTC.

The CDR3 DNA is TGTGCCAGCAGTGATCCGGGACAGAGCTATGGCTACACCTTC. It encodes CASSDPGQSYGYTF. V usage is TRBV6-2 or TRBV6-3 and J usage is TRBJ1-2; 7 bases map to TRBD1. The V segment lost 5 bases and the J segment 4 bases; nucleotides outside the gene matches: 7. Per the germline V gene, CDR1 is MNHEY and CDR2 is SVGEGT. The CDR3 sequence is 14 residues long.

The chain uses TRBV6-5 and TRBJ1-5; unclear D gene. Germline CDR1 reads MNHEY; CDR2 reads SVGAGI. This CDR3 region has 13 residues. V lost 6 bases and J 4 bases, leaving 10 bases between the germline ends. CDR3 loop: CASRPTENQPQHF. Written as DNA, the CDR3 is TGTGCCAGCAGGCCGACGGAAAATCAGCCCCAGCATTTT.

This clonotype came up a few times. The rearrangement uses TRBV21-1 and TRBJ2-1; TRBD2 is the table's D call, not checked against the DNA. TRBV21-1 represents a pseudogene. This CDR3 region has 16 residues. The CDR3 DNA follows: TGTGCCAGCAGCAAAGGAGAGGGTAGGGTATACAATGAGCAGTTCTTC. Translating it yields CASSKGEGRVYNEQFF.

The chain links TRBV7-2 to TRBJ1-4; no definite D call. V lost 2 bases and J lost 10, with 8 bases in between. This CDR3 is 12 amino acids long. Germline CDR1 SGHTA, CDR2 FQGNSA. The CDR3 DNA sequence: TGTGCCAGCAGCTTACAGGATCGAAAACTGTTTTTT. Translating gives CASSLQDRKLFF.

V usage is TRBV4-3 and J usage is TRBJ1-6; maybe TRBD1 (5 bases). CDR1 and CDR2 from the germline V gene are LGHNA and YSLEER. Between the trimmed V and J ends, which lost 1 base and 9 bases, there was a span of 13 bases. This CDR3 region has 15 residues. This CDR3 is CASSQVAREVSPLHF. The CDR3 DNA is TGCGCCAGCAGCCAAGTGGCCAGGGAGGTTTCACCCCTCCACTTT.

This clonotype was seen a handful of times. V and J are TRBV4-3 and TRBJ2-3; D may match TRBD1 or TRBD2 (6 bases each). Germline assignment: CDR1 LGHNA and CDR2 YSLEER. The V and J ends lost 3 bases and 10 bases respectively, with 11 bases between them. The CDR3 runs to 12 residues. The CDR3 sequence is CASSHEGEAQYF. CDR3 nucleotide sequence: TGCGCCAGCAGCCACGAGGGGGAGGCGCAGTATTTT.

This chain connects TRBV7-9 to TRBJ2-7; 8 positions match TRBD1. This CDR3 region has 15 residues. The germline CDR1 and CDR2 sequences are SEHNR and FQNEAQ (reference sequence). Trimming at V came to 5 bases and at J to 4 bases, leaving 10 bases not matched to a gene. CDR3 protein: CASSHEGTGLYEQYF. CDR3 nucleotides: TGTGCCAGCAGCCATGAAGGGACAGGCCTGTACGAGCAGTACTTC.

J is TRBJ2-3 and V is TRBV7-2; 7 bases fit TRBD2. V lost 4 bases and J lost 0; bases outside the gene matches: 10. The CDR3 has 17 amino acids. Looked up from germline, CDR1 is SGHTA and CDR2 is FQGNSA. CDR3 DNA sequence: TGTGCCAGCAGCTCCCGACTAGCTGTAAGGAGCACAGATACGCAGTATTTT. Translating gives CASSSRLAVRSTDTQYF.

The rearrangement links TRBV27 to TRBJ2-1; 9 bases line up with TRBD2. This CDR3 contains 14 residues. After removal of 10 bases from V and 0 bases from J, the junction contained 4 bases not matched to a gene. Germline CDR1 MNHEY, CDR2 SMNVEV (reference sequence). CDR3 residues: CATLAGDSYNEQFF. CDR3 DNA: TGTGCCACTTTAGCGGGGGACTCCTACAATGAGCAGTTCTTC.

This clonotype was found a few times. The chain combines TRBV15 with TRBJ2-3; TRBD1 aligns across 8 bases. The length of the CDR3 is 15 residues. J lost 3 bases, V lost 2 bases, and 4 bases had no gene match. Germline assignment: CDR1 LNHNV and CDR2 YYDKDF (reference sequence). CDR3 coding DNA: TGTGCCACCAGCAGACCGGACAGGGAAACAGATACGCAGTATTTT. This codes for CATSRPDRETDTQYF. The full variable domain, with the rest looked up from reference TRBV15 and TRBJ2-3, is DAMVIQNPRYQVTQFGKPVTLSCSQTLNHNVMYWYQQKSSQAPKLLFHYYDKDFNNEADTPDNFQSRRPNTSFCFLDIRSPGLGDTAMYLCATSRPDRETDTQYFGPGTRLTVL.

V is TRBV10-3 and J is TRBJ2-1; TRBD2 matches at 8 bases. Germline CDR1 and CDR2: ENHRY and SYGVKD. The trim removed 4 bases at V and 7 bases at J, leaving 6 bases unmatched. CDR3 length: 14 amino acids. CDR3 nucleotide sequence: TGTGCCATCAGTGGTCGGGGGGGATTTAATGAGCAGTTCTTC. Protein sequence: CAISGRGGFNEQFF.

This clonotype was found a few times. V is TRBV10-3 and J is TRBJ2-1, with 9 bases fitting TRBD1. The trim removed 6 bases at V and 6 bases at J, leaving 9 bases unmatched. The CDR3 totals 15 residues. Germline V lookup: CDR1 ENHRY, CDR2 SYGVKD. CDR3 protein: CAIREPGQGTNEQFF. The CDR3 DNA is TGTGCCATCAGAGAGCCGGGACAGGGCACCAATGAGCAGTTCTTC.

With regard to this clonotype: A much larger clonotype is one base distant, so this may be a read error. The chain is built from TRBV6-5 and TRBJ1-2, with 9 bases fitting TRBD1. CDR1 and CDR2 (germline): MNHEY, SVGAGI. This CDR3 spans 14 amino acids. V shed 2 bases and J 4 bases; nucleotides not matched to a gene: 2. CDR3 amino acids: CASSYGTGIYGYTF. CDR3 bases: TGTGCCAGCAGTTACGGGACAGGGATCTATGGCTACACCTTC.

The chain recombines TRBV9 with TRBJ1-2, with D unclear. This CDR3 has 13 amino acids. Germline values: CDR1 SGDLS, CDR2 YYNGEE. The V and J ends lost 0 bases and 6 bases respectively, with 9 bases between them. The DNA for the CDR3 is TGTGCCAGCAGCGTAGAAGAAGATGATGGCTACACCTTC. Amino acids: CASSVEEDDGYTF.

The CDR3 sequence: CATRPGARGYTF. The CDR3 region has the DNA TGTGCCACGCGGCCAGGGGCGCGGGGCTACACCTTC. The gene calls are TRBV6-5 and TRBJ1-2; TRBD1 is a possible D gene (6 bases). The CDR3 has 12 residues. Germline values: CDR1 MNHEY, CDR2 SVGAGI. Trimming shortened V by 10 bases and J by 8 bases, and 17 bases separated the two germline ends.

The chain is built from TRBV9 and TRBJ1-6; perhaps TRBD1 as D (5 bases). The CDR3 is made up of 17 amino acids. Germline V CDR1 and CDR2: SGDLS, YYNGEE. The V end lost 3 bases, the J end lost 0 bases, and 13 bases lay between the germline ends. CDR3 in amino acids: CASSAYRRSSYNSPLHF. CDR3 coding DNA: TGTGCCAGCAGCGCCTACAGGAGAAGCTCCTATAATTCACCCCTCCACTTT.

V and J are TRBV5-1 and TRBJ1-2; 11 nucleotides agree with TRBD1. The length of the CDR3 is 16 residues. Germline V gene data show CDR1 as SGHRS and CDR2 as YFSETQ. V lost 0 bases to trimming and J lost 4 bases; unmatched junction nucleotides: 5. CDR3 nucleotides: TGCGCCAGCAGCTTGGATGGACAGGGGGCCTTCTATGGCTACACCTTC. It encodes CASSLDGQGAFYGYTF.

The V gene is TRBV28, the J gene TRBJ1-5; unclear D gene. The CDR3 contains 11 residues. Trimming took 5 bases from V and 5 from J, leaving 4 bases between them. From germline, CDR1 is MDHEN and CDR2 SYDVKM. The CDR3 sequence: CASSDHQPQHF. The CDR3, as DNA: TGTGCCAGCAGTGACCATCAGCCCCAGCATTTT.

This chain joins TRBV6-2 or TRBV6-3 and TRBJ1-1; 8 nucleotides agree with TRBD1. After removal of 7 bases from V and 0 bases from J, the junction contained 10 bases not matched to a gene. Germline CDR1 is MNHEY and CDR2 is SVGEGT. The CDR3 runs 16 residues. The CDR3 spells CASNSRRTGMNTEAFF. The DNA for the CDR3 is TGTGCCAGCAATTCTCGAAGGACAGGGATGAACACTGAAGCTTTCTTT.